The 27 T cell receptor beta chains presented below share a single source sample, sequenced in a study of blood T cells in healthy people across ages. Using a J-beta primer mix together with a sample-barcoded 5' primer, a second PCR was run for 7 to 11 cycles. MiXCR was run by TCRdb on the 5' RACE reads, yielding one entry per CDR3 protein. The sample lists 450,000 to 700,000 distinct CDR3 sequences; 27% were seen once. Sequences were obtained from blood. These receptors were collected from a woman in her seventies in good health.

The rearrangement joins TRBV2 to TRBJ1-2; a possible D gene is TRBD1 (6 bases). In germline, CDR1 is SNHLY, CDR2 FYNNEI. The ends were cut back, 7 bases at V and 8 bases at J, with 17 bases in the middle. The CDR3 loop spans 13 amino acids. This CDR3 is CASTLRTAIGYTF. In nucleotides, the CDR3 is TGTGCCAGCACCCTACGGACAGCTATAGGCTACACCTTC.

The V and J genes are TRBV7-2 and TRBJ2-1; D unclear. Germline V gene sequence: CDR1 SGHTA, CDR2 FQGNSA. The germline V and J ends were trimmed by 5 bases and 6 bases, with 11 bases remaining between them. This CDR3 comprises 13 residues. Written as DNA, the CDR3 is TGTGCCAGCAGCCCCCGACGGGCCAATGAGCAGTTCTTC. It encodes CASSPRRANEQFF.

The rearrangement uses TRBV20-1 and TRBJ2-5, with 7 bases that match TRBD1. CDR1 is DFQATT, CDR2 SNEGSKA, per germline (reference sequence). This CDR3 contains 15 residues. Trimming at V came to 0 bases and at J to 4 bases, leaving 8 bases not matched to a gene. The CDR3, as DNA: TGCAGTGCTAGAGACCACAGGGGCGCGGGAGAGACCCAGTACTTC. As protein: CSARDHRGAGETQYF.

A few counts support this clonotype. J is TRBJ2-5 and V is TRBV20-1, with D perhaps matching TRBD1 (6 bases). Trimming left V 6 bases short and J 2 bases short, with 13 bases between. The CDR3 totals 13 residues. Per germline, CDR1 DFQATT and CDR2 SNEGSKA (reference sequence). For the CDR3, the DNA is TGCAGTGCCCTCGGAAGGGGGCAAGAGACCCAGTACTTC. Translation: CSALGRGQETQYF.

The J gene is TRBJ1-4, the V gene TRBV5-1, with no clear D. Trimming shortened V by 3 bases and J by 10 bases, and 10 bases separated the two germline ends. This CDR3 contains 12 residues. Germline loops: CDR1 SGHRS, CDR2 YFSETQ. Written as DNA, the CDR3 is TGCGCCAGCAGCTCTAATTACGGAAAACTGTTTTTT. This translates into CASSSNYGKLFF.

CDR3 nucleotide sequence: TGTGCCACCAGCAGATACCGGACAGGAACTGGGGCCAACGTCCTGACTTTC. This gives the protein CATSRYRTGTGANVLTF. The chain links TRBV15 to TRBJ2-6, with 7 nucleotides matching TRBD1. Per the germline V gene, CDR1 is LNHNV and CDR2 is YYDKDF (reference sequence). The J segment lost 2 bases and the V segment lost 2 bases, leaving 6 bases of the junction unmatched. The CDR3 is 17 amino acids.

This clonotype was counted only a few times. Its ends do not fully match the called genes, so a read error is possible. The chain employs TRBV9 and TRBJ2-1; perhaps TRBD2 as D (5 bases). The CDR3 sequence is 16 residues long. Germline V CDR1 and CDR2: SGDLS, YYNGEE. The CDR3 DNA is TGTGCCAACAGCGGTCCCATTGGCACAGTTTACAATGAGCAGTTCTTC. Translation gives CANSGPIGTVYNEQFF.

This clonotype was detected a few times. The chain employs TRBV11-2 and TRBJ1-1; D remains unclear. Per germline, CDR1 SGHAT and CDR2 FQNNGV. The CDR3 consists of 13 residues. V lost 6 bases, J lost 4 bases, and 12 bases lay in between. DNA of the CDR3: TGTGCCAGCAGGCTCCAACTGGGCACTGAAGCTTTCTTT. The encoded protein is CASRLQLGTEAFF.

A few counts support this clonotype. This chain joins TRBV29-1 and TRBJ2-3, with D maybe TRBD2 (6 bases). CDR1 SQVTM and CDR2 ANQGSEA come from the germline V gene. Between the trimmed V and J ends, which lost 5 bases and 0 bases, there was a span of 9 bases. The CDR3 spans 13 residues. As DNA, the CDR3 is TGCAGCGTTTACGGGGGAAGCACAGATACGCAGTATTTT. This codes for CSVYGGSTDTQYF.

This chain uses TRBV5-1 with TRBJ2-3; TRBD2 matches 7 bases. V gave up 4 bases and J gave up 4 bases; unmatched junction bases: 6. This CDR3 is built from 14 residues. The V gene's germline CDR1 is SGHRS and CDR2 YFSETQ. DNA for the CDR3: TGCGCCAGCAGCAGCAGGACTAGTTCAGATACGCAGTATTTT. Its translation: CASSSRTSSDTQYF.

The chain employs TRBV10-3 and TRBJ2-5, with TRBD1 matching 9 bases. Near its end, the DNA agrees better with TRBJ2-7, so the J call may be wrong. Germline V CDR1 and CDR2: ENHRY, SYGVKD. The CDR3 is 15 amino acids. CDR3 in DNA: TGTGCCATCAGTGAGTCCAGGACAGGGGCCTACGAGCAGTACTTC. It yields the protein CAISESRTGAYEQYF.

This clonotype was seen more than once but under ten times. The chain has TRBV7-2 and TRBJ2-2; TRBD1 aligns across 8 bases. CDR1 and CDR2 (germline): SGHTA, FQGNSA. V lost 5 bases to trimming and J lost 7 bases; unmatched junction nucleotides: 6. This CDR3 comprises 14 residues. As DNA, the CDR3 is TGTGCCAGCAGCAAGGACAGGGTGAACGGGGAGCTGTTTTTT. Translation gives CASSKDRVNGELFF.

This clonotype appeared a few times. The J gene is TRBJ2-5, the V gene TRBV29-1; D not certain. In germline, CDR1 is SQVTM, CDR2 ANQGSEA. V lost 3 bases and J 0 bases, leaving 11 bases between the germline ends. The CDR3 runs 14 residues. The CDR3 coding sequence is TGCAGCGTTGACAGGTCCTACGACCAAGAGACCCAGTACTTC. It codes for CSVDRSYDQETQYF.

V gene TRBV12-3 or TRBV12-4 combines with J gene TRBJ1-4; no clear D gene. Trimming removed 6 bases from V and 1 base from J, with 12 bases in between. The CDR3 runs to 15 residues. This chain's CDR3 is CASSPRAGTNEKLFF. The CDR3 DNA follows: TGTGCCAGCAGCCCTCGAGCAGGAACTAATGAAAAACTGTTTTTT.

This clonotype was seen a handful of times. V usage is TRBV27 and J usage is TRBJ2-7; D gene ambiguous. With the DNA end fitting TRBJ2-1 better, the J assignment may be wrong. The CDR3 covers 13 residues. Germline loops: CDR1 MNHEY, CDR2 SMNVEV (reference sequence). The CDR3 nucleotides are TGTGCCAGCAGTTCCCCCGGAGACAATGAGCAGTTCTTC. Amino acid sequence: CASSSPGDNEQFF.

The chain carries TRBV14 and TRBJ1-2; D remains ambiguous. CDR1 SGHDN and CDR2 FVKESK come from the germline V gene. Trimming removed 1 base at V and 8 bases at J, with 11 bases between. This CDR3 contains 13 residues. The CDR3 region is CASSQADTGGYTF. The CDR3 nucleotides read TGTGCCAGCAGCCAAGCGGATACTGGGGGCTACACCTTC.

The genes are TRBV9 and TRBJ2-5, with 7 bases matching TRBD1. The closer fit of TRBJ2-1 to the DNA end suggests the J call may be wrong. There are 17 residues in the CDR3. Germline CDR1 is SGDLS and CDR2 is YYNGEE. The CDR3 DNA reads as TGTGCCAGCAGCGTAGCTCTGACAGGGAGACCTTTAGATGAGCAGTTCTTC. This codes for CASSVALTGRPLDEQFF.

This clonotype was seen only a few times. The chain has TRBV18 and TRBJ2-5; 11 bases align to TRBD1. The DNA end lines up better with TRBJ2-7; the J call may be wrong. This CDR3 spans 19 amino acids. Germline values: CDR1 KGHSH, CDR2 LQKENI. The CDR3 loop is CASSPPSGTGGSVSYEQYF. CDR3 sequence (DNA): TGTGCCAGCTCACCACCGTCCGGGACAGGGGGATCTGTGTCCTACGAGCAGTACTTC.

The chain uses TRBV20-1 and TRBJ2-5; 7 bases align to TRBD2. J gave up 3 bases and V 0 bases, and 1 base lay outside the gene matches. The V gene's germline CDR1 is DFQATT and CDR2 SNEGSKA (reference sequence). CDR3 length equals 13 residues. This CDR3 is CSARDLAEETQYF. The CDR3 DNA is TGCAGTGCTAGAGATCTAGCGGAAGAGACCCAGTACTTC.

In regard to this clonotype: The germline gene is not matched at one end of the junction; a read error may be the cause. This chain uses TRBV5-1 with TRBJ2-7; D possibly uses TRBD1 or TRBD2 (5 bases each). CDR3 length equals 15 residues. Germline V gene sequence: CDR1 SGHRS, CDR2 YFSETQ. CDR3 residues: CANSLEWGRNYEQYF. In nucleotides, the CDR3 is TGCGCCAACAGCTTGGAGTGGGGGAGAAACTACGAGCAGTACTTC.

The chain couples TRBV27 to TRBJ2-5; 7 bases line up with TRBD2. Unmatched junction bases numbered 11, after V lost 5 bases and J lost 2 bases. Germline CDR1 reads MNHEY; CDR2 reads SMNVEV (reference sequence). The CDR3 spans 16 residues. CDR3 in DNA: TGTGCCAGCAGTCCCCTGGGCGGGGGACGACAAGAGACCCAGTACTTC. It encodes CASSPLGGGRQETQYF.

The rearrangement uses TRBV5-1 and TRBJ2-5, with a tentative D call TRBD2 (7 bases). Trimming left V 4 bases short and J 5 bases short, with 15 bases between. The germline gives CDR1 SGHRS, CDR2 YFSETQ. The CDR3 length is 14 residues. This CDR3 is CASSDTGGWETQYF. CDR3 DNA sequence: TGCGCCAGCAGCGATACGGGGGGCTGGGAGACCCAGTACTTC.

A few counts support this clonotype. The chain uses TRBV4-3 and TRBJ1-2, with TRBD1 matching over 7 bases. The germline CDR1 and CDR2 sequences are LGHNA and YSLEER. The ends lost 3 bases at V and 6 bases at J; junction bases unmatched: 7. The CDR3 loop spans 14 amino acids. CDR3 DNA: TGCGCCAGCAGCCAGACGTACAGGGGTGATGGCTACACCTTC. It codes for CASSQTYRGDGYTF.

V is TRBV5-1 and J is TRBJ2-2; D perhaps matches TRBD2 (5 bases). V was trimmed by 7 bases and J by 5 bases, leaving 12 bases between them. Germline V CDR1 and CDR2: SGHRS, YFSETQ. This CDR3 is built from 13 residues. CDR3 DNA sequence: TGCGCCAGCGAGCGTGGAGGTACCGGGGAGCTGTTTTTT. Residues: CASERGGTGELFF.

This clonotype was found a few times. J is TRBJ1-2 and V is TRBV9; 9 bases match TRBD1. Trimming cost V 6 bases and J 4 bases; bases outside gene matches: 7. The CDR3 contains 14 residues. Germline CDR1 SGDLS, CDR2 YYNGEE. CDR3 in DNA: TGTGCCAGCACTCCGGGACAGGGAAGCTATGGCTACACCTTC. It codes for CASTPGQGSYGYTF. Supplemented by reference TRBV9 and TRBJ1-2, the full variable domain reads DSGVTQTPKHLITATGQRVTLRCSPRSGDLSVYWYQQSLDQGLQFLIQYYNGEERAKGNILERFSAQQFPDLHSELNLSSLELGDSALYFCASTPGQGSYGYTFGSGTRLTVV.

This sequence joins TRBV6-2 or TRBV6-3 and TRBJ1-1; D remains ambiguous. V was pared by 1 base and J by 6 bases, with 15 bases between. The CDR3 has 15 amino acids. From germline, CDR1 is MNHEY and CDR2 SVGEGT. This CDR3 is CASSYYSLARAEAFF. DNA of the CDR3: TGTGCCAGCAGTTACTATAGTCTGGCACGAGCTGAAGCTTTCTTT.

The chain uses TRBV18 and TRBJ1-6, with D unresolved. Germline CDR1 reads KGHSH; CDR2 reads LQKENI. This CDR3 spans 14 amino acids. Trimming left V 5 bases short and J 6 bases short, with 11 bases between. CDR3 loop: CASSSRRGNSPLHF. CDR3 in DNA: TGTGCCAGCTCATCCCGACGGGGTAATTCACCCCTCCACTTT.